This T cell receptor (beta chain) was documented in a study of PD-1 blockade in classical Hodgkin lymphoma. Whole-study results and caveats: Patients were excluded if nivolumab began under 1 year after ASCT (the autologous transplant). Healthy donors were reported to have higher baseline TCR diversity than newly diagnosed patients. Complete responders' baseline diversity resembled that of newly diagnosed patients.

From germline, CDR1 is MNHEY and CDR2 SVGAGI. Trimming took 5 bases from V and 6 from J; bases not matched to a gene: 13. The CDR3 is 15 amino acids. With regard to this clone: Its target is not known.

Sequencing used immunoSEQ multiplex PCR; TCRdb keeps in-frame clones, though not all of them. The sample has 50,000 or so clones, around 67% seen once. Exposure to brentuximab vedotin varied, and each patient had relapsed following autologous stem cell transplantation. The input for sequencing was peripheral blood mononuclear cells (PBMCs), taken before the second cycle of nivolumab. The sequence was collected from a human donor with classical Hodgkin lymphoma. The V and J genes are TRBV6-5 and TRBJ2-7; 7 nucleotides line up with TRBD2. This CDR3 is CASSRLGGSLGEQYF. CDR3 sequence (DNA): TGTGCCAGCAGTCGGTTGGGGGGGTCTTTGGGCGAGCAGTACTTC.